Shown below are 2 T cell receptor beta chains from a single sample sequenced in a study of blood T cell repertoires in COVID-19. The table came from immunoSEQ multiplex PCR; TCRdb's copy has only in-frame clones and leaves some out. The sample records roughly 260,000 clones, around 82% being singletons. Material for sequencing was peripheral blood. These receptors were collected from a woman older than 75 with active or convalescent COVID-19.

The chain employs TRBV10-1 and TRBJ2-3, with TRBD1 matching over 9 bases. V lost 4 bases to trimming and J lost 2 bases; unmatched junction nucleotides: 4. The CDR3 covers 15 residues. CDR1 WNHNN and CDR2 SYGVQD come from the germline V gene (reference sequence). The CDR3, as DNA: TGCGCCAGCAGTGCCAGGACAGGGGCCACAGATACGCAGTATTTT. Amino acid sequence: CASSARTGATDTQYF.

The CDR3 nucleotides are TGTGCCAGCAGTTTCAGGGGTTTCTATGGCTACACCTTC. It is translated as CASSFRGFYGYTF. V usage is TRBV27 and J usage is TRBJ1-2; a possible D gene is TRBD1 (6 bases). Germline V CDR1 and CDR2: MNHEY, SMNVEV (reference sequence). V lost 3 bases, J lost 4 bases, and 9 bases lay in between. This CDR3 comprises 13 residues.